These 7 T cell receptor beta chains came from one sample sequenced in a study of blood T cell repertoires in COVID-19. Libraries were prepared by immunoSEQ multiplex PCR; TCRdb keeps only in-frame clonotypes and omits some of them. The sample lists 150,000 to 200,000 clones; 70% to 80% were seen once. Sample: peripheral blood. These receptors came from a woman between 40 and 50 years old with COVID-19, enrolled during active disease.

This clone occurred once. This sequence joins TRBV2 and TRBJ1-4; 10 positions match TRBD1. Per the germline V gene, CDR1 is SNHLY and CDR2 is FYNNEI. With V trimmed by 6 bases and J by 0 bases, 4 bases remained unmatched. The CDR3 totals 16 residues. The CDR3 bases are TGTGCCAGCAGCGACAGGGGGCCTGCAACTAATGAAAAACTGTTTTTT. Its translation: CASSDRGPATNEKLFF.

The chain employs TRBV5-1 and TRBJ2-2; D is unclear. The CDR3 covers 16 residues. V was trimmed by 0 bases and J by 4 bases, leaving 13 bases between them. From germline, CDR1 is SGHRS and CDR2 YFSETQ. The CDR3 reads CASSLAEVSFTGELFF. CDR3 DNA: TGCGCCAGCAGCTTGGCCGAGGTGTCCTTCACCGGGGAGCTGTTTTTT.

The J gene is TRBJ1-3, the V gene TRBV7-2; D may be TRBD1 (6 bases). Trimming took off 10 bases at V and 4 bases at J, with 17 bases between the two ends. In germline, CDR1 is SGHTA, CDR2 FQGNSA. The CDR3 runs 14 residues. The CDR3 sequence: CATPRAGAGNTIYF. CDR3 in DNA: TGTGCCACCCCGCGGGCAGGGGCCGGAAACACCATATATTTT.

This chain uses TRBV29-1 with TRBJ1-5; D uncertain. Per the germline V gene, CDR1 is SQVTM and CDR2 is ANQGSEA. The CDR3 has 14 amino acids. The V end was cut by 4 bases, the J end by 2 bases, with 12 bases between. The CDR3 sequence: CSVAAGVGNQPQHF. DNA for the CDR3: TGCAGCGTTGCCGCCGGGGTAGGCAATCAGCCCCAGCATTTT.

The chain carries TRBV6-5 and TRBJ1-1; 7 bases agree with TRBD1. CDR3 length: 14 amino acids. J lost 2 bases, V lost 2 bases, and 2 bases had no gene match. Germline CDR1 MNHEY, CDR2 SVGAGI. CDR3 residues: CASSYGQANTEAFF. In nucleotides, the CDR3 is TGTGCCAGCAGTTACGGACAGGCTAACACTGAAGCTTTCTTT.

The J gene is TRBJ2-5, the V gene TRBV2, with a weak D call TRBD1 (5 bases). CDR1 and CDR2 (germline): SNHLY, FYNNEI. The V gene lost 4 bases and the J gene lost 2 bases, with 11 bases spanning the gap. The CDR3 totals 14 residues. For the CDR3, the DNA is TGTGCCAGCAGTGTTGGGGCCCCACAAGAGACCCAGTACTTC. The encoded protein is CASSVGAPQETQYF.

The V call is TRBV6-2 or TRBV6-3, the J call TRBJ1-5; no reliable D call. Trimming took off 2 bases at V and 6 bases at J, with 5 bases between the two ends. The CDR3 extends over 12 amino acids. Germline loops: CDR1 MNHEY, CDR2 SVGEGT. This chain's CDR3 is CASSYNRQPQHF. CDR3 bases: TGTGCCAGCAGTTACAATCGTCAGCCCCAGCATTTT.